The 16 T cell receptor beta chains below all came from one sample that was sequenced in a study of PD-L1 blockade in urothelial cancer. Measured with immunoSEQ multiplex PCR; TCRdb has only the in-frame clones, and not every one. The sample holds fewer than 40,000 clones, approximately 90% seen once. This specimen consisted of PBMCs, obtained around atezolizumab (anti-PD-L1) treatment. Receptor source: a man between 65 and 79 years old with urothelial cancer.

This chain uses TRBV9 with TRBJ2-3; 15 bases are a match to TRBD2. This CDR3 has 19 residues. CDR1 and CDR2 from the germline V gene are SGDLS and YYNGEE. V lost 0 bases, J lost 8 bases, and 13 bases stayed unmatched. The CDR3 spells CASSVAATGLAGGPGTQYF. Written as DNA, the CDR3 is TGTGCCAGCAGCGTAGCTGCCACGGGACTAGCGGGAGGCCCGGGTACGCAGTATTTT.

This clone was detected once. The gene calls are TRBV5-1 and TRBJ1-5, with D perhaps TRBD1 (5 bases). CDR1 is SGHRS and CDR2 is YFSETQ in the germline V gene. V shed 5 bases and J shed 5 bases, with 11 bases lying between them. This CDR3 comprises 13 residues. CDR3 loop: CASRAGWDQPQHF. The CDR3 nucleotides are TGCGCCAGCAGGGCAGGGTGGGATCAGCCCCAGCATTTT.

V is TRBV5-4 and J is TRBJ2-1, with 10 bases identical to TRBD2. Losses at the gene ends were 0 bases for V and 0 bases for J; bases not matched to a gene: 9. Germline loops: CDR1 SGHNT, CDR2 YYREEE (reference sequence). CDR3 length equals 19 residues. The CDR3 bases are TGTGCCAGCAGCTTGGGGGCCAGCGGGAGGGGGAGCTCCTACAATGAGCAGTTCTTC. Translating gives CASSLGASGRGSSYNEQFF. Variable domain in full (rest from reference TRBV5-4 and TRBJ2-1): ETGVTQSPTHLIKTRGQQVTLRCSSQSGHNTVSWYQQALGQGPQFIFQYYREEENGRGNFPPRFSGLQFPNYSSELNVNALELDDSALYLCASSLGASGRGSSYNEQFFGPGTRLTVL.

The chain is built from TRBV10-1 and TRBJ2-7; a weak D match, TRBD2 (6 bases). This CDR3 is built from 16 residues. V was shortened by 6 bases and J by 6 bases, with 24 bases between the two germline ends. Germline CDR1 and CDR2: WNHNN and SYGVQD (reference sequence). CDR3: CASSERRLDLYREQYF. CDR3 DNA: TGCGCCAGCAGCGAGAGGAGACTAGACCTATATCGCGAGCAGTACTTC.

This clone appeared a few times. The genes are TRBV28 and TRBJ2-2, with D hard to call. Looked up from germline, CDR1 is MDHEN and CDR2 is SYDVKM. V was clipped by 6 bases and J by 4 bases, with 12 bases between them. The CDR3 totals 14 residues. The CDR3 DNA reads as TGTGCCAGCAGCGCGGTGATGAGCACCGGGGAGCTGTTTTTT. Amino acid sequence: CASSAVMSTGELFF.

This clone was seen just once. The chain links TRBV19 to TRBJ2-1, with 8 positions matching TRBD2. Trimming removed 5 bases from V and 3 bases from J; junction bases left unmatched: 18. This CDR3 is built from 19 residues. Germline CDR1 LNHDA, CDR2 SQIVND (reference sequence). The CDR3 loop is CASSPLPRTSGGIYNEQFF. CDR3 bases: TGTGCCAGTAGTCCCCTACCCCGAACTAGCGGAGGAATCTACAATGAGCAGTTCTTC.

The V gene is TRBV6-1, the J gene TRBJ1-1, with 7 bases fitting TRBD1. The CDR3 is 13 residues long. Per the germline V gene, CDR1 is MNHNS and CDR2 is SASEGT. The trim removed 5 bases at V and 4 bases at J, leaving 4 bases unmatched. CDR3 residues: CASSNSGGTEAFF. The CDR3 DNA is TGTGCCAGCAGTAACTCAGGGGGCACTGAAGCTTTCTTT.

The chain has TRBV10-2 and TRBJ1-1; D perhaps matches TRBD1 (6 bases). The CDR3 has 14 residues. Between the trimmed V and J ends, which lost 6 bases and 2 bases, there was a span of 13 bases. Germline V lookup: CDR1 WSHSY, CDR2 SAAADI. The CDR3 coding sequence is TGCGCCAGCAGGGACGGGGGGGCAAACACTGAAGCTTTCTTT. As protein: CASRDGGANTEAFF.

The DNA of the CDR3 is TGTGCCAGCAGCTTAGGCGGGAGTGGGTACGAGCAGTACTTC. Translated, it gives CASSLGGSGYEQYF. The V call is TRBV11-1, the J call TRBJ2-7, with 7 nucleotides matching TRBD2. With V trimmed by 1 base and J by 4 bases, 4 bases remained unmatched. This CDR3 has 14 amino acids. Looked up from germline, CDR1 is SGHAT and CDR2 is FQDESV (reference sequence).

CDR3 sequence: CAISGDLGAAGYTF. The CDR3 coding sequence is TGTGCCATCAGTGGAGACTTGGGGGCAGCTGGCTACACCTTC. The chain is built from TRBV10-3 and TRBJ1-2, with a tentative D call TRBD1 (6 bases). The CDR3 totals 14 residues. CDR1 and CDR2 from the germline V gene are ENHRY and SYGVKD. V lost 4 bases and J lost 7, with 16 bases in between.

V gene TRBV2 combines with J gene TRBJ1-3, with TRBD1 matching 8 bases. CDR3 size: 16 residues. Trimming cost V 4 bases and J 5 bases; bases outside gene matches: 10. Germline CDR1 is SNHLY and CDR2 is FYNNEI. The CDR3 spells CASSVPDRGGRNTIYF. CDR3 coding DNA: TGTGCCAGCAGTGTGCCAGACAGGGGCGGTAGAAACACCATATATTTT.

The chain recombines TRBV12-2 with TRBJ2-7; the listed D gene, TRBD1, was not tested against the DNA. TRBV12-2 is a recognized pseudogene. The CDR3 runs to 17 residues. The CDR3 region is CASRAPRDRENRYEQYF. The CDR3 DNA reads TGTGCAAGTCGCGCCCCCCGGGACAGGGAAAACCGCTACGAGCAGTACTTC.

This chain uses TRBV11-2 with TRBJ2-7, with 9 positions matching TRBD1. Germline CDR1 is SGHAT and CDR2 is FQNNGV. This CDR3 has 14 amino acids. After removal of 4 bases from V and 7 bases from J, the junction contained 8 bases not matched to a gene. CDR3 nucleotide sequence: TGTGCCAGCAGCTCAAACAGGGGGCTAGGGGAGCAGTACTTC. Translating it yields CASSSNRGLGEQYF.

The chain employs TRBV29-1 and TRBJ1-5; D is possibly TRBD1 (5 bases). Trimming pared 4 bases from V and 3 bases from J, leaving 10 bases between. The CDR3 sequence is 13 residues long. Germline CDR1 reads SQVTM; CDR2 reads ANQGSEA. CDR3 in DNA: TGCAGCGTTGTAGGGGAAAACAATCAGCCCCAGCATTTT. The encoded protein is CSVVGENNQPQHF.

The genes are TRBV7-6 and TRBJ2-5; 9 bases map to TRBD2. Germline CDR1 reads SGHVS; CDR2 reads FNYEAQ. The CDR3 is 17 residues long. V lost 1 base to trimming and J lost 3 bases; unmatched junction nucleotides: 9. CDR3: CASSLGPRLAAKETQYF. DNA of the CDR3: TGTGCCAGCAGCTTAGGTCCTCGACTAGCGGCAAAAGAGACCCAGTACTTC.

The chain recombines TRBV19 with TRBJ2-3; perhaps TRBD2 as D (5 bases). Germline V lookup: CDR1 LNHDA, CDR2 SQIVND (reference sequence). Trimming took off 6 bases at V and 5 bases at J, with 9 bases between the two ends. The CDR3 extends over 12 amino acids. The CDR3 nucleotides are TGTGCCAGTAGCCAGAGCGGAGATACGCAGTATTTT. Amino acids: CASSQSGDTQYF.